The 19 T cell receptor beta chains below come from one sample, sequenced in a study of blood T cell repertoires in COVID-19. TCRdb's table, derived via immunoSEQ multiplex PCR, lists solely in-frame clones and lacks some. This sample has over 200,000 clones, with around three quarters found just once. Sequencing input: peripheral blood. The receptors originated from a woman aged 80 or older with acute or convalescent COVID-19.

V is TRBV6-6 and J is TRBJ2-7, with D possibly TRBD2 on 5 matching bases. This CDR3 comprises 13 residues. The germline CDR1 and CDR2 sequences are MNHNY and SVGAGI (reference sequence). The germline V and J ends were trimmed by 7 bases and 2 bases, with 12 bases remaining between them. CDR3 DNA sequence: TGTGCCAGCAAAAAGACGGGGACCTACGAGCAGTACTTC. It encodes CASKKTGTYEQYF.

J is TRBJ2-2 and V is TRBV5-4; a possible D gene is TRBD2 (5 bases). V lost 3 bases and J 4 bases, leaving 10 bases between the germline ends. CDR3 length: 14 amino acids. Germline V gene data show CDR1 as SGHNT and CDR2 as YYREEE (reference sequence). CDR3 DNA: TGTGCCAGCAGCTACCCCCGGGGCACCGGGGAGCTGTTTTTT. Protein product: CASSYPRGTGELFF.

Only a few counts were recorded for this clone. The rearrangement uses TRBV13 and TRBJ1-6; the D is unclear. From germline, CDR1 is PRHDT and CDR2 FYEKMQ (reference sequence). The CDR3 loop spans 14 amino acids. V gave up 2 bases and J gave up 8 bases, with 10 bases separating them. CDR3 amino acids: CASSLFWRDSPLHF. CDR3 DNA sequence: TGTGCCAGCAGCTTATTTTGGAGGGATTCACCCCTCCACTTT.

The rearrangement links TRBV30 to TRBJ2-3; 7 nucleotides align to TRBD2. Per the germline V gene, CDR1 is GTSNPN and CDR2 is SVGIG (reference sequence). This CDR3 has 15 amino acids. The V segment lost 3 bases and the J segment 0 bases; nucleotides outside the gene matches: 6. CDR3 sequence reads: CAWRRQGGSTDTQYF. The CDR3 nucleotides read TGTGCCTGGAGACGTCAGGGAGGGAGCACAGATACGCAGTATTTT.

V gene TRBV6-5 combines with J gene TRBJ2-1, with 10 bases that match TRBD1. Germline CDR1 reads MNHEY; CDR2 reads SVGAGI. The trim removed 6 bases at V and 4 bases at J, leaving 6 bases unmatched. CDR3 length: 15 residues. The CDR3 region is CASRPGQGRYNEQFF. Here the CDR3 DNA reads TGTGCCAGCAGGCCGGGACAGGGGCGTTACAATGAGCAGTTCTTC.

This chain joins TRBV23-1 and TRBJ2-7, with D maybe TRBD2 (5 bases). TRBV23-1 is flagged as an ORF with uncertain function. This CDR3 spans 15 amino acids. V lost 2 bases to trimming and J lost 1 base, with 12 bases between them. CDR3 loop: CASSQKRLVSYEQYF. The CDR3 DNA sequence: TGCGCCAGCAGTCAAAAGCGGTTGGTGTCCTACGAGCAGTACTTC.

V and J are TRBV29-1 and TRBJ2-1; 7 nucleotides align to TRBD1. The germline CDR1 and CDR2 sequences are SQVTM and ANQGSEA. Trimming took 8 bases from V and 3 from J; bases not matched to a gene: 7. The CDR3 consists of 13 residues. The CDR3 sequence: CSWARDSYNEQFF. The CDR3 nucleotides are TGCAGCTGGGCCCGGGACAGCTACAATGAGCAGTTCTTC.

The chain recombines TRBV13 with TRBJ1-1, with D unresolved. With 4 bases removed from V and 1 base from J, the gap between germline ends came to 10 bases. Looked up from germline, CDR1 is PRHDT and CDR2 is FYEKMQ (reference sequence). The CDR3 covers 14 residues. The CDR3 sequence is CASSSRLGNTEAFF. The CDR3 DNA follows: TGTGCCAGCAGCTCCAGGCTCGGGAACACTGAAGCTTTCTTT.

This chain joins TRBV7-2 and TRBJ1-2; 7 bases match TRBD1. The germline V gene encodes CDR1 SGHTA and CDR2 FQGNSA. This CDR3 is built from 15 residues. V was clipped by 5 bases and J by 4 bases; unmatched bases: 10. In nucleotides, the CDR3 is TGTGCCAGCAGCACCCGCGACAGGGCTGGCTATGGCTACACCTTC. This sequence encodes CASSTRDRAGYGYTF.

The J gene is TRBJ1-2, the V gene TRBV5-1; 12 bases agree with TRBD1. Germline CDR1 SGHRS, CDR2 YFSETQ. The trim removed 3 bases at V and 4 bases at J, leaving 1 base unmatched. The CDR3 covers 14 residues. This CDR3 reads CASSSGQGAYGYTF. The CDR3 nucleotides read TGCGCCAGCAGCTCGGGACAGGGGGCCTATGGCTACACCTTC.

V gene TRBV7-2 combines with J gene TRBJ2-4; maybe TRBD1 (6 bases). The CDR3 totals 15 residues. Trimming left V 10 bases short and J 1 base short, with 17 bases between. CDR1 is SGHTA, CDR2 FQGNSA, per germline. In nucleotides, the CDR3 is TGTGCCACCGGCGACAGGATCGATGCCAAAAACATTCAGTACTTC. Protein: CATGDRIDAKNIQYF. The full variable domain, rest sourced from reference TRBV7-2 and TRBJ2-4, is GAGVSQSPSNKVTEKGKDVELRCDPISGHTALYWYRQSLGQGLEFLIYFQGNSAPDKSGLPSDRFSAERTGGSVSTLTIQRTQQEDSAVYLCATGDRIDAKNIQYFGAGTRLSVL.

The chain couples TRBV6-2 or TRBV6-3 to TRBJ1-1, with 10 bases matching TRBD1. This CDR3 region has 15 residues. Germline values: CDR1 MNHEY, CDR2 SVGEGT. The ends lost 4 bases at V and 6 bases at J; junction bases unmatched: 8. The CDR3 nucleotides read TGTGCCAGCAGTTCCTCCGGGACAGGGGAAGCTGAAGCTTTCTTT. Translating gives CASSSSGTGEAEAFF.

This chain connects TRBV18 to TRBJ2-1, with TRBD2 as a possible D gene (6 bases). The CDR3 contains 12 residues. Germline CDR1 is KGHSH and CDR2 is LQKENI. The germline V and J ends were trimmed by 2 bases and 9 bases, with 8 bases remaining between them. The CDR3 sequence is CASSPTRGEQFF. The DNA of the CDR3 is TGTGCCAGCTCACCAACGCGGGGTGAGCAGTTCTTC.

The CDR3 bases are TGTGCCAGCAGTGAGACAGGTTATCACGAAAAACTGTTTTTT. It specifies CASSETGYHEKLFF. This chain joins TRBV6-1 and TRBJ1-4, with a tentative D call TRBD1 (6 bases). Germline CDR1 reads MNHNS; CDR2 reads SASEGT. The V and J ends lost 3 bases and 8 bases respectively, with 13 bases between them. This CDR3 is built from 14 residues.

This sequence joins TRBV18 and TRBJ2-7, with 8 positions matching TRBD2. The CDR3 totals 18 residues. Germline values: CDR1 KGHSH, CDR2 LQKENI. Trimming took 1 base from V and 2 from J; bases not matched to a gene: 13. CDR3 sequence reads: CASSPQSGGTFGTYEQYF. CDR3 nucleotides: TGTGCCAGCTCACCACAGAGCGGGGGCACTTTCGGGACCTACGAGCAGTACTTC.

This chain joins TRBV11-2 and TRBJ2-7, with D perhaps TRBD2 (5 bases). The CDR3 covers 14 residues. V was clipped by 5 bases and J by 3 bases, with 14 bases between them. Germline CDR1 and CDR2: SGHAT and FQNNGV. In DNA form, the CDR3 reads TGTGCCAGCAGCCGGGCGGGCGGAATCTACGAGCAGTACTTC. This codes for CASSRAGGIYEQYF.

This chain uses TRBV2 with TRBJ2-2; no definite D call. V was trimmed by 7 bases and J by 4 bases, leaving 7 bases between them. The CDR3 length is 12 residues. Germline CDR1 and CDR2: SNHLY and FYNNEI. The DNA of the CDR3 is TGTGCCAGCAACGGGTTCACCGGGGAGCTGTTTTTT. Residues: CASNGFTGELFF.

This chain uses TRBV6-1 with TRBJ2-1; 8 bases fit TRBD2. Germline V CDR1 and CDR2: MNHNS, SASEGT. Trimming removed 4 bases from V and 7 bases from J; junction bases left unmatched: 12. The CDR3 loop spans 16 amino acids. CDR3 bases: TGTGCCAGCAGTGGGATTGGGACTAGAACTATGAATGAGCAGTTCTTC. Translation gives CASSGIGTRTMNEQFF.

CDR3 sequence: CASSPQQGAMNTEAFF. DNA of the CDR3: TGTGCCAGCAGCCCGCAACAGGGGGCGATGAACACTGAAGCTTTCTTT. The chain uses TRBV7-6 and TRBJ1-1; 9 bases are a match to TRBD1. In germline, CDR1 is SGHVS, CDR2 FNYEAQ. This CDR3 region has 16 residues. J gave up 0 bases and V 5 bases, and 7 bases lay outside the gene matches.